A single sample is the source of the 20 T cell receptor beta chains below, sequenced in a study of cytotoxic CD8 clonotypes in ibrutinib-treated CLL. TCRdb keeps only in-frame clones here, not all; method: immunoSEQ multiplex PCR. The sample has approximately 190,000 clones, roughly 73% seen once; the top ten hold approximately 10%. The sequences come from PBMCs, collected after 12 months of ibrutinib treatment. The source is a human donor with chronic lymphocytic leukemia.

This chain joins TRBV5-1 and TRBJ2-7; 9 nucleotides align to TRBD2. Trimming cost V 3 bases and J 5 bases; bases outside gene matches: 9. CDR3 length: 15 amino acids. CDR1 and CDR2 from the germline V gene are SGHRS and YFSETQ. The CDR3 loop reads CASSSVERGAHEQYF. CDR3 in DNA: TGCGCCAGCAGCTCCGTCGAGCGGGGGGCCCACGAGCAGTACTTC.

This clone was counted a few times. V is TRBV7-8 and J is TRBJ1-2; D gene uncertain. This CDR3 contains 13 residues. V lost 1 base and J 1 base, leaving 4 bases between the germline ends. Germline V gives CDR1 SGHVS, CDR2 FQNEAQ. CDR3 sequence (DNA): TGTGCCAGCAGCTTAGATAGTAACTATGGCTACACCTTC. It specifies CASSLDSNYGYTF.

V and J are TRBV7-6 and TRBJ2-3; 11 nucleotides align to TRBD2. Looked up from germline, CDR1 is SGHVS and CDR2 is FNYEAQ. The CDR3 is 16 residues long. Germline trimming cut 7 bases from V and 11 bases from J; bases unmatched to any gene: 17. The CDR3 is CASTSLAGGPTDGQYF. The CDR3 bases are TGTGCCAGCACCTCTCTAGCGGGAGGCCCGACGGATGGGCAGTATTTT. The full variable domain, its missing parts supplied by reference TRBV7-6 and TRBJ2-3, is GAGVSQSPRYKVTKRGQDVALRCDPISGHVSLYWYRQALGQGPEFLTYFNYEAQQDKSGLPNDRFSAERPEGSISTLTIQRTEQRDSAMYRCASTSLAGGPTDGQYFGPGTRLTVL.

This clone was seen once. The rearrangement links TRBV29-1 to TRBJ1-2; D is undetermined. This CDR3 region has 13 residues. Deletions cut 6 bases from V and 4 bases from J, with 15 bases between. Germline CDR1 reads SQVTM; CDR2 reads ANQGSEA. CDR3 sequence (DNA): TGCAGCGTCCCTGATACCCAAGGCTATGGCTACACCTTC. It is translated as CSVPDTQGYGYTF.

CDR3: CASSQDLQGGQETQYF. In DNA, the CDR3 is TGTGCCAGCAGCCAAGATCTCCAGGGTGGGCAAGAGACCCAGTACTTC. The chain couples TRBV4-2 to TRBJ2-5; possible D gene TRBD1, 5 bases. Trimming shortened V by 0 bases and J by 2 bases, and 13 bases separated the two germline ends. This CDR3 is 16 amino acids long. Germline V gene lookup returns CDR1 LGHNA and CDR2 YNFKEQ.

V is TRBV30 and J is TRBJ2-1; possibly TRBD1 or TRBD2 for D (5 bases each). V lost 6 bases, J lost 6 bases, and 15 bases lay in between. The CDR3 loop spans 13 amino acids. Germline V gives CDR1 GTSNPN, CDR2 SVGIG (reference sequence). The CDR3 DNA is TGTGCCTGCCAACGGGACCACCTCAATGAGCAGTTCTTC. It codes for CACQRDHLNEQFF.

V usage is TRBV7-2 and J usage is TRBJ2-1; D might be TRBD2 (5 bases). Trimming removed 2 bases at V and 10 bases at J, with 12 bases between. This CDR3 has 13 residues. Germline values: CDR1 SGHTA, CDR2 FQGNSA. CDR3 residues: CASSLLDRGEQFF. CDR3 DNA: TGTGCCAGCAGCTTACTTGACCGCGGGGAGCAGTTCTTC.

As regards this clone: Other nucleotide sequences in the sample specify the same CDR3. The chain couples TRBV5-1 to TRBJ2-7; no definite D call. There are 14 residues in the CDR3. V was trimmed by 0 bases and J by 0 bases, leaving 7 bases between them. The germline gives CDR1 SGHRS, CDR2 YFSETQ. CDR3 loop: CASSLAGSSYEQYF. The CDR3 DNA follows: TGCGCCAGCAGCTTGGCCGGAAGCTCCTACGAGCAGTACTTC.

The genes are TRBV30 and TRBJ1-5; 7 nucleotides align to TRBD1. Germline CDR1 and CDR2: GTSNPN and SVGIG (reference sequence). V lost 0 bases, J lost 7 bases, and 12 bases stayed unmatched. CDR3 length: 16 amino acids. CDR3 amino acids: CAWSVGVTGVGQPQHF. Written as DNA, the CDR3 is TGTGCCTGGAGTGTAGGAGTAACAGGGGTGGGACAGCCCCAGCATTTT. Complete variable domain (other parts from reference TRBV30 and TRBJ1-5): SQTIHQWPATLVQPVGSPLSLECTVEGTSNPNLYWYRQAAGRGLQLLFYSVGIGQISSEVPQNLSASRPQDRQFILSSKKLLLSDSGFYLCAWSVGVTGVGQPQHFGDGTRLSIL.

This clone was seen only once. The genes are TRBV6-6 and TRBJ1-5; D is ambiguous. The CDR3 is 14 amino acids. The germline V gene encodes CDR1 MNHNY and CDR2 SVGAGI (reference sequence). Trimming took off 7 bases at V and 0 bases at J, with 10 bases between the two ends. The CDR3 DNA is TGTGCCAGCACCCTAAGCGGTAGCAATCAGCCCCAGCATTTT. This gives the protein CASTLSGSNQPQHF.

CDR3 loop: CAGYRGRANYGYTF. The CDR3 DNA follows: TGTGCCGGGTACAGGGGGCGCGCTAACTATGGCTACACCTTC. The V gene is TRBV19, the J gene TRBJ1-2; 9 nucleotides agree with TRBD1. The germline V gene has CDR1 LNHDA and CDR2 SQIVND (reference sequence). This CDR3 spans 14 amino acids. V trimming: 11 bases; J trimming: 0 bases; junction bases outside the gene matches: 7.

The V call is TRBV5-4, the J call TRBJ2-6; 10 positions agree with TRBD2. The V gene's germline CDR1 is SGHNT and CDR2 YYREEE (reference sequence). The J segment lost 8 bases and the V segment lost 0 bases, leaving 5 bases of the junction unmatched. The CDR3 spans 16 residues. The DNA of the CDR3 is TGTGCCAGCAGCTTGGGGCTAGCGGGAGTTACCAACGTCCTGACTTTC. Protein product: CASSLGLAGVTNVLTF. The complete variable domain, with remaining parts taken from reference TRBV5-4 and TRBJ2-6, reads ETGVTQSPTHLIKTRGQQVTLRCSSQSGHNTVSWYQQALGQGPQFIFQYYREEENGRGNFPPRFSGLQFPNYSSELNVNALELDDSALYLCASSLGLAGVTNVLTFGAGSRLTVL.

The V gene is TRBV7-8, the J gene TRBJ2-7; no clear D. Trimming stripped 0 bases from V and 3 bases from J, with 12 bases between. Germline CDR1 SGHVS, CDR2 FQNEAQ. The CDR3 totals 15 residues. Written as DNA, the CDR3 is TGTGCCAGCAGCTTAGCGTTGGGTTCCCTCTACGAGCAGTACTTC. Translation gives CASSLALGSLYEQYF.

The chain carries TRBV5-1 and TRBJ2-1; tentative D call: TRBD1 (6 bases). There are 16 residues in the CDR3. The germline V and J ends were trimmed by 4 bases and 0 bases, with 14 bases remaining between them. The germline gives CDR1 SGHRS, CDR2 YFSETQ. The DNA for the CDR3 is TGCGCCAGCAGCCCGAGGGCCAGGGGCTCCTACAATGAGCAGTTCTTC. Encoded protein: CASSPRARGSYNEQFF.

The genes are TRBV28 and TRBJ2-7, with a weak D call TRBD1 (6 bases). Germline assignment: CDR1 MDHEN and CDR2 SYDVKM. The CDR3 covers 15 residues. V was clipped by 2 bases and J by 0 bases, with 11 bases between them. The CDR3 spells CASSLVDRTSYEQYF. The CDR3 DNA reads TGTGCCAGCAGTTTAGTAGACAGGACCTCCTACGAGCAGTACTTC.

The chain combines TRBV15 with TRBJ2-7, with 7 bases lining up with TRBD1. Trimming took 1 base from V and 0 from J; bases not matched to a gene: 3. Per germline, CDR1 LNHNV and CDR2 YYDKDF (reference sequence). The CDR3 is made up of 15 amino acids. The CDR3, as DNA: TGTGCCACCAGCAGAGGGGGGACAGCCTCCTACGAGCAGTACTTC. This translates into CATSRGGTASYEQYF.

Here the CDR3 DNA reads TGTGCCTGGAGTGTTGGACAGCCCTACGAGCAGTACTTC. Its protein product is CAWSVGQPYEQYF. This rearrangement joins TRBV30 to TRBJ2-7; D may be TRBD1 (6 bases). CDR3 size: 13 residues. Looked up from germline, CDR1 is GTSNPN and CDR2 is SVGIG (reference sequence). The germline V and J ends were trimmed by 0 bases and 2 bases, with 8 bases remaining between them.

There are a few counts of this clone. The chain couples TRBV11-3 to TRBJ2-5, with D possibly matching TRBD2 (6 bases). Germline V gives CDR1 SGHNT, CDR2 YENEEA. The CDR3 covers 14 residues. Trimming took 5 bases from V and 1 from J, leaving 11 bases between them. The CDR3 spells CASSRSGLQETQYF. DNA for the CDR3: TGTGCCAGCAGCAGAAGCGGGCTCCAAGAGACCCAGTACTTC.

This clone was counted between two and nine times. The chain is built from TRBV4-1 and TRBJ1-3; TRBD1 matches at 9 bases. The CDR3 is made up of 16 amino acids. V lost 4 bases to trimming and J lost 3 bases; unmatched junction nucleotides: 7. CDR1 is MGHRA and CDR2 is YSYEKL in the germline V gene. The CDR3 region is CASSLSGTGFGNTIYF. The DNA of the CDR3 is TGCGCCAGCAGCCTTTCCGGGACAGGGTTTGGAAACACCATATATTTT.

This chain joins TRBV27 and TRBJ2-1, with a possible D match to TRBD1 (6 bases). Germline CDR1 MNHEY, CDR2 SMNVEV (reference sequence). V was clipped by 3 bases and J by 7 bases, with 19 bases between them. The CDR3 is 16 residues long. CDR3 nucleotides: TGTGCCAGCAGTTTTGCTCACAGGGCTGCGATGAATGAGCAGTTCTTC. Translation: CASSFAHRAAMNEQFF.